Each of the 31 T cell receptor beta chains below was sequenced from the same sample in a study of shared clonotypes between healthy human individuals (dated by TCRdb to the early 2020s). Library preparation was by the immunoSEQ multiplex PCR assay. Imported from immuneACCESS, the table was reduced by TCRdb to in-frame sequences with V and J called. These copies leave out some clones; in studies compared against another copy, an unresolved V gene accounts for under half, and the cause of the remainder is not known. Recorded for this sample are some 1,600,000 clones; 95% to 99% of them occurred a single time. Roughly 0.42% of the sample comes from the top ten. Sequenced material: naive CD4+ T cells sorted from blood. The sample's cell subset or site label is to be understood as: CD45RA+ positively selected. The receptors originated from a young man in good health.

CDR3 protein: CASSFLAGVVYEQYF. DNA for the CDR3: TGTGCCAGCAGCTTTTTAGCGGGAGTTGTGTACGAGCAGTACTTC. This rearrangement joins TRBV11-2 to TRBJ2-7, with 9 bases matching TRBD2. Germline V gene lookup returns CDR1 SGHAT and CDR2 FQNNGV. V dropped 3 bases and J dropped 4; count of bases not matched to a gene: 7. CDR3 length equals 15 residues.

V and J are TRBV2 and TRBJ2-4; 9 nucleotides match TRBD2. There are 15 residues in the CDR3. The junction had 6 bases not matched to a gene; V was cut back by 2 bases and J by 7 bases. CDR1 and CDR2 (germline): SNHLY, FYNNEI. The CDR3 sequence: CASSEQAGGWNIQYF. As DNA, the CDR3 is TGTGCCAGCAGTGAACAAGCGGGAGGTTGGAACATTCAGTACTTC.

V is TRBV23-1 and J is TRBJ2-2; a weak D match, TRBD1 (5 bases). TRBV23-1 is an ORF, and what it does is uncertain. Trimming shortened V by 4 bases and J by 5 bases, and 11 bases separated the two germline ends. The CDR3 spans 14 residues. The CDR3 loop is CASSLRVRTGELFF. The CDR3 bases are TGCGCCAGCAGTCTCAGGGTTAGAACCGGGGAGCTGTTTTTT.

As for this clone: Within the sample, other DNA sequences also encode this same CDR3. The V call is TRBV2, the J call TRBJ2-7; tentative D call: TRBD2 (6 bases). Trimming left V 4 bases short and J 3 bases short, with 10 bases between. There are 13 residues in the CDR3. Germline CDR1 reads SNHLY; CDR2 reads FYNNEI. This CDR3 is CASSVGRGYEQYF. The CDR3 nucleotides read TGTGCCAGCAGTGTCGGGAGAGGCTACGAGCAGTACTTC.

The genes are TRBV5-5 and TRBJ1-1; no definite D call. V lost 3 bases, J lost 6 bases, and 12 bases lay in between. Germline values: CDR1 SGHKS, CDR2 YYEKEE (reference sequence). The CDR3 length is 13 residues. Here the CDR3 DNA reads TGTGCCAGCAGCTCTGGGTCGCGGGCTGAAGCTTTCTTT. Encoded protein: CASSSGSRAEAFF.

The genes are TRBV5-4 and TRBJ2-3, with 14 positions matching TRBD2. V lost 5 bases and J lost 5; bases outside the gene matches: 4. CDR1 and CDR2 (germline): SGHNT, YYREEE (reference sequence). The CDR3 covers 15 residues. Here the CDR3 reads CASRRTSGRIDTQYF. The DNA of the CDR3 is TGTGCCAGCAGGCGGACTAGCGGGAGGATAGATACGCAGTATTTT. Complete variable domain (other parts from reference TRBV5-4 and TRBJ2-3): ETGVTQSPTHLIKTRGQQVTLRCSSQSGHNTVSWYQQALGQGPQFIFQYYREEENGRGNFPPRFSGLQFPNYSSELNVNALELDDSALYLCASRRTSGRIDTQYFGPGTRLTVL.

The rearrangement links TRBV5-1 to TRBJ2-1, with D maybe TRBD2 (5 bases). Germline CDR1 is SGHRS and CDR2 is YFSETQ. This CDR3 is built from 16 residues. V lost 2 bases to trimming and J lost 1 base, with 13 bases between them. The CDR3 protein is CASSLTRGLSYNEQFF. Here the CDR3 DNA reads TGCGCCAGCAGCTTAACCCGCGGGCTATCCTACAATGAGCAGTTCTTC.

To note about this clone: The sample has other DNA sequences that encode this CDR3 too. J is TRBJ2-3 and V is TRBV29-1; possibly TRBD1 or TRBD2 for D (5 bases each). Germline V lookup: CDR1 SQVTM, CDR2 ANQGSEA. Trimming left V 4 bases short and J 4 bases short, with 12 bases between. The CDR3 is made up of 13 amino acids. The CDR3: CSVARGRADTQYF. The CDR3 DNA reads TGCAGCGTTGCACGGGGCAGGGCAGATACGCAGTATTTT.

The rearrangement joins TRBV27 to TRBJ2-3, with 9 bases that match TRBD2. Looked up from germline, CDR1 is MNHEY and CDR2 is SMNVEV (reference sequence). V was pared by 6 bases and J by 4 bases, with 8 bases of the junction left unmatched. CDR3 length equals 15 residues. The CDR3 bases are TGTGCCAGCAGCCGGATGGCGGGAGGGCCAGATACGCAGTATTTT. The encoded protein is CASSRMAGGPDTQYF.

The chain couples TRBV28 to TRBJ2-3; 13 bases are shared with TRBD2. In germline, CDR1 is MDHEN, CDR2 SYDVKM. This CDR3 has 16 residues. V lost 8 bases and J lost 4; bases outside the gene matches: 9. The CDR3 loop is CASYELAGGGADTQYF. CDR3 coding DNA: TGTGCCAGCTACGAACTAGCGGGAGGGGGGGCAGATACGCAGTATTTT.

The V gene is TRBV2, the J gene TRBJ2-3; TRBD2 is a possible D gene (6 bases). Germline V CDR1 and CDR2: SNHLY, FYNNEI. V lost 5 bases, J lost 2 bases, and 17 bases lay in between. CDR3 length equals 16 residues. The DNA for the CDR3 is TGTGCCAGCAGTCCCCGGGGAGGTACATACACAGATACGCAGTATTTT. Amino acid sequence: CASSPRGGTYTDTQYF.

The chain is built from TRBV5-6 and TRBJ2-7; 7 bases fit TRBD2. Germline CDR1 is SGHDT and CDR2 is YYEEEE. Germline trimming cut 0 bases from V and 3 bases from J; bases unmatched to any gene: 3. This CDR3 is 14 amino acids long. In nucleotides, the CDR3 is TGTGCCAGCAGCTTGGGGCTAGCGGACTACGAGCAGTACTTC. Translation: CASSLGLADYEQYF.

The chain is built from TRBV5-1 and TRBJ1-5, with D perhaps TRBD1 (6 bases). Per germline, CDR1 SGHRS and CDR2 YFSETQ. V was clipped by 5 bases and J by 6 bases, with 12 bases between them. The length of the CDR3 is 13 residues. CDR3 nucleotides: TGCGCCAGCAGGGCAGGGGAGACTCAGCCCCAGCATTTT. This translates into CASRAGETQPQHF.

Written as DNA, the CDR3 is TGTGCCAGCTCACCCATAATAACCGGGACAGGACTCTCCTACGAGCAGTACTTC. This gives the protein CASSPIITGTGLSYEQYF. V gene TRBV18 combines with J gene TRBJ2-7; 8 bases line up with TRBD1. V lost 3 bases, J lost 0 bases, and 13 bases stayed unmatched. Germline V gene data show CDR1 as KGHSH and CDR2 as LQKENI. The CDR3 loop spans 18 amino acids.

The chain recombines TRBV5-4 with TRBJ1-1; TRBD1 aligns across 9 bases. The CDR3 runs to 14 residues. After removal of 3 bases from V and 3 bases from J, the junction contained 3 bases not matched to a gene. Germline V CDR1 and CDR2: SGHNT, YYREEE (reference sequence). The CDR3 DNA reads TGTGCCAGCAGCTCCGACAGGGGGTACACTGAAGCTTTCTTT. Its translation: CASSSDRGYTEAFF.

This sequence joins TRBV5-1 and TRBJ1-2; TRBD1 aligns across 7 bases. With 3 bases clipped from V and 2 bases from J, the junction kept 10 bases outside the gene matches. Germline CDR1 reads SGHRS; CDR2 reads YFSETQ. This CDR3 spans 16 amino acids. CDR3 sequence: CASSSDRAIGNYGYTF. CDR3 nucleotide sequence: TGCGCCAGCAGCTCAGACAGGGCGATAGGAAACTATGGCTACACCTTC. The full variable domain, its missing parts supplied by reference TRBV5-1 and TRBJ1-2, is KAGVTQTPRYLIKTRGQQVTLSCSPISGHRSVSWYQQTPGQGLQFLFEYFSETQRNKGNFPGRFSGRQFSNSRSEMNVSTLELGDSALYLCASSSDRAIGNYGYTFGSGTRLTVV.

This rearrangement joins TRBV5-1 to TRBJ1-4; tentatively, D is TRBD1 (5 bases). The CDR3 contains 14 residues. Trimming shortened V by 4 bases and J by 3 bases, and 10 bases separated the two germline ends. Germline V lookup: CDR1 SGHRS, CDR2 YFSETQ. In DNA, the CDR3 is TGCGCCAGCAGCGGAGGGGCTTCTAATGAAAAACTGTTTTTT. It is translated as CASSGGASNEKLFF.

This chain uses TRBV5-6 with TRBJ2-7; TRBD2 agrees at 14 bases. The junction had 6 bases not matched to a gene; V was cut back by 5 bases and J by 5 bases. This CDR3 region has 15 residues. CDR1 and CDR2 from the germline V gene are SGHDT and YYEEEE. DNA of the CDR3: TGTGCCAGCAGTCGGGGACTAGCGGGAGTGGACGAGCAGTACTTC. It specifies CASSRGLAGVDEQYF.

The CDR3 coding sequence is TGTGCCAGCAGCTTGACACTCGTCCCCAATCAGCCCCAGCATTTT. Translated: CASSLTLVPNQPQHF. The chain is built from TRBV5-5 and TRBJ1-5; D is ambiguous. CDR3 length equals 15 residues. The V and J ends lost 1 base and 3 bases respectively, with 11 bases between them. The germline gives CDR1 SGHKS, CDR2 YYEKEE (reference sequence).

V is TRBV5-6 and J is TRBJ1-3; 7 bases agree with TRBD1. The CDR3 is 19 amino acids. V shed 2 bases and J 0 bases; nucleotides not matched to a gene: 14. The germline gives CDR1 SGHDT, CDR2 YYEEEE. This chain's CDR3 is CASSFWSGTVPLSGNTIYF. The CDR3 nucleotides are TGTGCCAGCAGCTTTTGGTCCGGGACAGTCCCACTCTCTGGAAACACCATATATTTT.

The chain has TRBV10-2 and TRBJ1-1, with D possibly TRBD1 on 5 matching bases. This CDR3 contains 13 residues. The V gene lost 0 bases and the J gene lost 9 bases, with 11 bases spanning the gap. Looked up from germline, CDR1 is WSHSY and CDR2 is SAAADI. The CDR3 DNA reads as TGCGCCAGCAGTGAGTCGGCGGCAGGGAAAGCTTTCTTT. Its protein product is CASSESAAGKAFF.

Worth noting for this clone: Germline and junction disagree at one end, which may indicate a read error. V and J are TRBV6-1 and TRBJ1-2; 12 nucleotides align to TRBD1. The germline gives CDR1 MNHNS, CDR2 SASEGT. The CDR3 length is 16 residues. CDR3 DNA: TGTGCCAGCAGAGAAGTGGGGACAGGGGGCCCGGCTGGCTACACCTTC. The encoded protein is CASREVGTGGPAGYTF.

This clone was seen only once. The chain combines TRBV30 with TRBJ1-3; D is perhaps TRBD1 (5 bases). The CDR3 spans 15 residues. V lost 5 bases and J lost 4, with 18 bases in between. Looked up from germline, CDR1 is GTSNPN and CDR2 is SVGIG (reference sequence). The CDR3 DNA reads as TGTGCCTGGGGACGCCAAGGGGTTCCAGGAAACACCATATATTTT. Its protein is CAWGRQGVPGNTIYF.

J is TRBJ2-1 and V is TRBV27, with 14 bases aligning to TRBD2. CDR1 is MNHEY and CDR2 is SMNVEV in the germline V gene (reference sequence). With V trimmed by 6 bases and J by 5 bases, 0 bases remained unmatched. The CDR3 loop spans 14 amino acids. CDR3 nucleotides: TGTGCCAGCAGGGGACTAGCGGGAGACAATGAGCAGTTCTTC. The encoded protein is CASRGLAGDNEQFF.

The chain couples TRBV28 to TRBJ2-7; TRBD1 matches 10 bases. CDR3 length: 16 amino acids. The trim removed 5 bases at V and 0 bases at J, leaving 7 bases unmatched. Looked up from germline, CDR1 is MDHEN and CDR2 is SYDVKM. CDR3 in amino acids: CASSPFRTGGSYEQYF. The CDR3 DNA reads TGTGCCAGCAGTCCTTTCCGGACAGGGGGCTCCTACGAGCAGTACTTC.

DNA for the CDR3: TGTGCCAGCAGCTTAGGTGTCAGTCATCAGCCCCAGCATTTT. It encodes CASSLGVSHQPQHF. The rearrangement uses TRBV7-2 and TRBJ1-5; D not certain. The V gene lost 1 base and the J gene lost 5 bases, with 9 bases spanning the gap. This CDR3 comprises 14 residues. The germline CDR1 and CDR2 sequences are SGHTA and FQGNSA.

The gene calls are TRBV9 and TRBJ1-3, with D possibly matching TRBD1 (5 bases). The ends were cut back, 4 bases at V and 4 bases at J, with 27 bases in the middle. The CDR3 covers 19 residues. In germline, CDR1 is SGDLS, CDR2 YYNGEE. The CDR3 is CASSPPPLGRTERGNTIYF. The CDR3 bases are TGTGCCAGCAGCCCTCCGCCCTTGGGGCGGACTGAAAGAGGAAACACCATATATTTT.

The rearrangement joins TRBV19 to TRBJ1-1; 7 positions match TRBD1. Germline CDR1 and CDR2: LNHDA and SQIVND (reference sequence). V was pared by 6 bases and J by 5 bases, with 9 bases of the junction left unmatched. CDR3 length: 14 amino acids. CDR3 in DNA: TGTGCCAGTAGCGAGACGACAGGGAGAACTGAAGCTTTCTTT. This gives the protein CASSETTGRTEAFF.

The V gene is TRBV9, the J gene TRBJ2-7, with 12 bases lining up with TRBD2. With 4 bases clipped from V and 5 bases from J, the junction kept 7 bases outside the gene matches. The CDR3 contains 15 residues. Germline CDR1 reads SGDLS; CDR2 reads YYNGEE. The CDR3 bases are TGTGCCAGCAGCCAAGGACTAGCGGGATGGGACGAGCAGTACTTC. Amino acid sequence: CASSQGLAGWDEQYF.

This chain uses TRBV6-4 with TRBJ2-2; D gene unclear. The CDR3 covers 14 residues. Trimming shortened V by 7 bases and J by 1 base, and 10 bases separated the two germline ends. CDR1 is MRHNA and CDR2 is SNTAGT in the germline V gene. CDR3 in amino acids: CASKGSLNTGELFF. CDR3 nucleotides: TGTGCCAGCAAAGGCAGCCTGAACACCGGGGAGCTGTTTTTT.

This clone is a singleton in its sample. The identical CDR3 is also encoded by other nucleotide sequences in the sample. The rearrangement uses TRBV28 and TRBJ1-5; D unclear. Trimming removed 2 bases from V and 7 bases from J, with 3 bases in between. Per germline, CDR1 MDHEN and CDR2 SYDVKM. This CDR3 has 11 residues. CDR3 nucleotides: TGTGCCAGCAGTTTAGCCCAGCCCCAGCATTTT. The encoded protein is CASSLAQPQHF.